This TCR beta chain was sequenced in a study of blood T cells in healthy people across ages. Study-wide points: In long-lived donors, naive CD4+ cell counts and diversity exceeded those of aged donors.

The CDR3 runs to 12 residues. Per germline, CDR1 ENHRY and CDR2 SYGVKD. Notes on this clonotype: The antigen is unknown. One end of the junction fails to match germline, which may point to a read error.

Using a J-beta primer mix together with a sample-barcoded 5' primer, a second PCR was run for about 7 to 12 cycles. MiXCR, run by TCRdb on the 5' RACE reads, gives a single entry per CDR3 protein. The sample records just under 750,000 distinct CDR3 sequences, 22% being singletons. Sample: blood. This clonotype was obtained from a man aged 65-85 years in good health. V gene TRBV10-3 combines with J gene TRBJ2-3; TRBD2 aligns across 8 bases. This CDR3 reads CAINSGTSFPFF. CDR3 bases: TGTGCCATCAATTCCGGGACTAGTTTTCCATTTTTT.